The next 25 T cell receptor beta chains were all read from a single sample in a study of immune evolution from preneoplasia to lung adenocarcinoma. Only in-frame clones appear in the TCRdb table, and some are missing; sequencing was by immunoSEQ multiplex PCR. The sample shows about 9,000 clones, 85% to 90% of them seen only once. The sample taken for sequencing was FFPE invasive lung adenocarcinoma tissue. The receptors come from an older person with invasive lung adenocarcinoma.

The chain has TRBV2 and TRBJ1-1, with 11 bases fitting TRBD1. The CDR3 is 13 residues long. Germline V gene lookup returns CDR1 SNHLY and CDR2 FYNNEI. Trimming cost V 4 bases and J 8 bases; bases outside gene matches: 3. The CDR3 DNA follows: TGTGCCAGCAGTGGGACAGGGGGCGGAGAAGCTTTCTTT. This encodes CASSGTGGGEAFF.

The chain carries TRBV29-1 and TRBJ2-5; no clear D. The germline V and J ends were trimmed by 3 bases and 2 bases, with 7 bases remaining between them. In germline, CDR1 is SQVTM, CDR2 ANQGSEA. The CDR3 totals 12 residues. The CDR3 spells CSVDSSQETQYF. The CDR3 DNA reads TGCAGCGTTGACTCTAGTCAAGAGACCCAGTACTTC. The whole variable domain, remainder taken from reference TRBV29-1 and TRBJ2-5, is SAVISQKPSRDICQRGTSLTIQCQVDSQVTMMFWYRQQPGQSLTLIATANQGSEATYESGFVIDKFPISRPNLTFSTLTVSNMSPEDSSIYLCSVDSSQETQYFGPGTRLLVL.

For the CDR3, the DNA is TGTGCCAGTTCCGGGACAGGGGACCAGCCCCAGCATTTT. Its protein is CASSGTGDQPQHF. The rearrangement joins TRBV19 to TRBJ1-5; TRBD1 agrees at 10 bases. This CDR3 has 13 residues. The germline gives CDR1 LNHDA, CDR2 SQIVND (reference sequence). The V gene end was trimmed by 8 bases and the J gene end by 7 bases; junction bases not matched to a gene: 5.

The chain carries TRBV11-2 and TRBJ2-2, with TRBD2 matching 7 bases. After removal of 3 bases from V and 7 bases from J, the junction contained 8 bases not matched to a gene. Germline V gives CDR1 SGHAT, CDR2 FQNNGV. The CDR3 contains 15 residues. DNA of the CDR3: TGTGCCAGCAGCTTCCCCACGGGGAGGGACGGGGAGCTGTTTTTT. Translated: CASSFPTGRDGELFF. Drawing the rest from reference TRBV11-2 and TRBJ2-2, the complete variable domain is EAGVAQSPRYKIIEKRQSVAFWCNPISGHATLYWYQQILGQGPKLLIQFQNNGVVDDSQLPKDRFSAERLKGVDSTLKIQPAKLEDSAVYLCASSFPTGRDGELFFGEGSRLTVL.

The chain combines TRBV7-2 with TRBJ2-7, with 7 bases identical to TRBD1. V was pared by 5 bases and J by 5 bases, with 9 bases of the junction left unmatched. The CDR3 is 14 residues long. In germline, CDR1 is SGHTA, CDR2 FQGNSA. Here the CDR3 reads CASSRDRAGNEQYF. The CDR3 nucleotides read TGTGCCAGCAGCCGAGACAGGGCTGGCAACGAGCAGTACTTC.

This chain connects TRBV14 to TRBJ1-2; D call uncertain. This CDR3 comprises 13 residues. From germline, CDR1 is SGHDN and CDR2 FVKESK. Trimming shortened V by 0 bases and J by 5 bases, and 7 bases separated the two germline ends. The DNA for the CDR3 is TGTGCCAGCAGCCAAGATGGGTGGTATGGCTACACCTTC. Its protein product is CASSQDGWYGYTF.

The chain employs TRBV2 and TRBJ2-7; perhaps TRBD1 as D (5 bases). Trimming removed 7 bases at V and 0 bases at J, with 19 bases between. Germline V gene sequence: CDR1 SNHLY, CDR2 FYNNEI. This CDR3 has 16 residues. The CDR3 here is CASIERNRPNSYEQYF. The CDR3 DNA follows: TGTGCCAGCATTGAGAGGAACAGGCCCAACTCCTACGAGCAGTACTTC. The full variable domain, rest sourced from reference TRBV2 and TRBJ2-7, is EPEVTQTPSHQVTQMGQEVILRCVPISNHLYFYWYRQILGQKVEFLVSFYNNEISEKSEIFDDQFSVERPDGSNFTLKIRSTKLEDSAMYFCASIERNRPNSYEQYFGPGTRLTVT.

This clone was counted only a few times. This rearrangement joins TRBV2 to TRBJ2-6, with TRBD2 matching over 7 bases. V lost 11 bases and J lost 9; bases outside the gene matches: 7. Germline V CDR1 and CDR2: SNHLY, FYNNEI. CDR3 length: 12 residues. The chain's CDR3 is CALREGNNVLTF. The CDR3 DNA reads as TGTGCCCTCAGGGAGGGAAACAACGTCCTGACTTTC.

The rearrangement joins TRBV2 to TRBJ2-5; no clear D gene. Trimming stripped 5 bases from V and 4 bases from J, with 11 bases between. CDR1 SNHLY and CDR2 FYNNEI come from the germline V gene. This CDR3 is built from 13 residues. The CDR3 nucleotides are TGTGCCAGCAGTTTACGACTGGGAGAGACCCAGTACTTC. It yields the protein CASSLRLGETQYF.

This clone is a singleton in its sample. V is TRBV9 and J is TRBJ2-1; 7 positions match TRBD2. There are 14 residues in the CDR3. V lost 0 bases and J lost 7; bases outside the gene matches: 4. Germline CDR1 reads SGDLS; CDR2 reads YYNGEE. The CDR3 coding sequence is TGTGCCAGCAGCGTAGCGGGGGGAACAAATGAGCAGTTCTTC. Its protein product is CASSVAGGTNEQFF.

The chain combines TRBV30 with TRBJ2-7; D remains ambiguous. This CDR3 region has 15 residues. Germline V gene data show CDR1 as GTSNPN and CDR2 as SVGIG (reference sequence). Deletions cut 4 bases from V and 0 bases from J, with 16 bases between. CDR3 nucleotide sequence: TGTGCCTGGATGCGACTCAGTTTTTCCTCCTACGAGCAGTACTTC. It translates to CAWMRLSFSSYEQYF.

The chain is built from TRBV15 and TRBJ1-5; D not resolved. The V end lost 0 bases, the J end lost 7 bases, and 7 bases lay between the germline ends. CDR1 LNHNV and CDR2 YYDKDF come from the germline V gene (reference sequence). CDR3 length equals 13 residues. CDR3 in amino acids: CATSRERVQPQHF. DNA for the CDR3: TGTGCCACCAGCAGAGAAAGGGTACAGCCCCAGCATTTT.

The rearrangement joins TRBV28 to TRBJ1-2; 8 positions agree with TRBD1. This CDR3 comprises 15 residues. V was pared by 8 bases and J by 3 bases, with 11 bases of the junction left unmatched. The germline V gene has CDR1 MDHEN and CDR2 SYDVKM. CDR3 sequence reads: CASSPNYRGDYGYTF. CDR3 nucleotides: TGTGCCAGCTCTCCGAATTACAGGGGGGACTATGGCTACACCTTC.

The chain joins TRBV6-1 to TRBJ1-3; no clear D. This CDR3 contains 15 residues. With 4 bases removed from V and 4 bases from J, the gap between germline ends came to 14 bases. Germline V gives CDR1 MNHNS, CDR2 SASEGT. This CDR3 is CASSGSFSGGNTIYF. DNA for the CDR3: TGTGCCAGCAGTGGTAGTTTTTCGGGGGGAAACACCATATATTTT.

The rearrangement links TRBV11-2 to TRBJ2-7; 7 positions match TRBD2. The CDR3 runs 16 residues. V shed 4 bases and J 2 bases; nucleotides not matched to a gene: 11. Per germline, CDR1 SGHAT and CDR2 FQNNGV. The CDR3 is CASSSTGGRVTYEQYF. DNA for the CDR3: TGTGCCAGCAGCTCCACGGGGGGAAGGGTCACCTACGAGCAGTACTTC.

J is TRBJ2-5 and V is TRBV28; no definite D call. V was cut by 5 bases and J by 6 bases, with 16 bases left in between. The CDR3 sequence is 14 residues long. Germline assignment: CDR1 MDHEN and CDR2 SYDVKM. CDR3 amino acids: CASSPPLGQKTQYF. The DNA of the CDR3 is TGTGCCAGCAGTCCTCCTTTGGGCCAGAAGACCCAGTACTTC.

The rearrangement joins TRBV5-1 to TRBJ2-3, with 11 bases identical to TRBD2. Per the germline V gene, CDR1 is SGHRS and CDR2 is YFSETQ. CDR3 length equals 15 residues. Trimming removed 0 bases from V and 5 bases from J; junction bases left unmatched: 2. The CDR3 region has the DNA TGCGCCAGCAGCTTGGGGCTAGCGGGGGGAGATACGCAGTATTTT. This gives the protein CASSLGLAGGDTQYF.

This clone was recorded a few times. The chain has TRBV7-6 and TRBJ2-3, with TRBD1 matching 7 bases. This CDR3 has 16 residues. V dropped 5 bases and J dropped 3; count of bases not matched to a gene: 11. The germline CDR1 and CDR2 sequences are SGHVS and FNYEAQ. Here the CDR3 DNA reads TGTGCCAGCAGCAAAAGACAGGGAGTAGCGACAGATACGCAGTATTTT. This codes for CASSKRQGVATDTQYF.

This chain connects TRBV9 to TRBJ2-2; perhaps TRBD2 as D (6 bases). Germline CDR1 SGDLS, CDR2 YYNGEE. The CDR3 covers 16 residues. V lost 3 bases to trimming and J lost 5 bases, with 17 bases between them. The CDR3 region is CASSGGLFGMTGELFF. CDR3 nucleotide sequence: TGTGCCAGCAGCGGCGGACTATTTGGGATGACCGGGGAGCTGTTTTTT.

V gene TRBV28 combines with J gene TRBJ1-1; 10 nucleotides align to TRBD1. The CDR3 sequence is 12 residues long. The germline V gene encodes CDR1 MDHEN and CDR2 SYDVKM. J gave up 5 bases and V 9 bases, and 3 bases lay outside the gene matches. The CDR3 sequence: CASRTGGTEAFF. The CDR3 nucleotides are TGTGCCAGTAGGACAGGGGGGACTGAAGCTTTCTTT.

The J gene is TRBJ2-1, the V gene TRBV5-1; D gene unclear. The germline V gene encodes CDR1 SGHRS and CDR2 YFSETQ. V was pared by 1 base and J by 4 bases, with 12 bases between. This CDR3 comprises 15 residues. This chain's CDR3 is CASSLIRVWYNEQFF. CDR3 coding DNA: TGCGCCAGCAGCTTGATCCGGGTGTGGTACAATGAGCAGTTCTTC.

This chain links TRBV5-1 with TRBJ1-1; 11 bases are shared with TRBD1. J lost 2 bases, V lost 4 bases, and 4 bases had no gene match. Germline V gene lookup returns CDR1 SGHRS and CDR2 YFSETQ. CDR3 length: 15 residues. DNA of the CDR3: TGCGCCAGCAGCATCGGGACAGGGGGTAACACTGAAGCTTTCTTT. Translated: CASSIGTGGNTEAFF.

The CDR3 is CASSFLSGGVYEQFF. The CDR3 region has the DNA TGTGCCAGCAGTTTCCTATCGGGGGGCGTATATGAGCAGTTCTTC. The chain combines TRBV27 with TRBJ2-1, with D possibly TRBD2 on 7 matching bases. The CDR3 contains 15 residues. Germline values: CDR1 MNHEY, CDR2 SMNVEV (reference sequence). With 3 bases removed from V and 8 bases from J, the gap between germline ends came to 17 bases.

J is TRBJ2-3 and V is TRBV5-1; TRBD1 agrees at 9 bases. Germline CDR1 and CDR2: SGHRS and YFSETQ. V shed 3 bases, J shed 3 bases, and the junction held 5 bases outside the gene matches. The CDR3 totals 15 residues. CDR3 protein: CASSSTGGWTDTQYF. In DNA form, the CDR3 reads TGCGCCAGCAGCTCCACAGGGGGCTGGACAGATACGCAGTATTTT.

The rearrangement links TRBV5-4 to TRBJ1-1; a weak D match, TRBD1 (5 bases). V lost 0 bases to trimming and J lost 3 bases, with 9 bases between them. The CDR3 has 14 residues. Per germline, CDR1 SGHNT and CDR2 YYREEE (reference sequence). This chain's CDR3 is CASSLGRGDTEAFF. The CDR3 DNA reads TGTGCCAGCAGCTTGGGGCGGGGGGACACTGAAGCTTTCTTT.